The 8 T cell receptor beta chains below all came from one sample that was sequenced in a study of blood T cell repertoires in COVID-19. Profiled with immunoSEQ multiplex PCR; TCRdb holds only in-frame clones, not every one. Among some 200,000 clones, around 86% were seen once, and the ten largest hold roughly 4.1%. Sequencing input: peripheral blood. These receptors were obtained from a man aged 50 or older with acute or convalescent COVID-19.

The chain links TRBV6-1 to TRBJ1-5; D is perhaps TRBD1 (6 bases). V dropped 2 bases and J dropped 7 bases, with 12 bases sitting between them. Germline CDR1 is MNHNS and CDR2 is SASEGT. The CDR3 is 14 amino acids. CDR3 nucleotides: TGTGCCAGCAGTGAAAACCCCCAGGGGCAGCCCCAGCATTTT. Its translation: CASSENPQGQPQHF.

A note on this clone: Other nucleotide sequences from this sample produce the same CDR3. V usage is TRBV5-1 and J usage is TRBJ1-5, with 7 bases lining up with TRBD1. Trimming cost V 0 bases and J 5 bases; bases outside gene matches: 5. CDR1 is SGHRS and CDR2 is YFSETQ in the germline V gene. The CDR3 totals 15 residues. This CDR3 reads CASSLAGGTYQPQHF. The CDR3 nucleotides read TGCGCCAGCAGCTTGGCAGGGGGGACCTATCAGCCCCAGCATTTT.

The chain carries TRBV19 and TRBJ1-2; no reliable D call. Germline lookup yields CDR1 LNHDA and CDR2 SQIVND (reference sequence). This CDR3 spans 13 amino acids. V dropped 7 bases and J dropped 0 bases, with 9 bases sitting between them. For the CDR3, the DNA is TGTGCCAGTACAAATACTCCTAACTATGGCTACACCTTC. Residues: CASTNTPNYGYTF.

V gene TRBV10-1 combines with J gene TRBJ2-1; 13 nucleotides match TRBD2. CDR3 length: 14 residues. Germline V lookup: CDR1 WNHNN, CDR2 SYGVQD (reference sequence). V trimming: 6 bases; J trimming: 8 bases; junction bases outside the gene matches: 4. DNA for the CDR3: TGCGCCAGCAGAGCCGGGACTAGCGGGGATGAGCAGTTCTTC. Translation: CASRAGTSGDEQFF.

The chain is built from TRBV15 and TRBJ1-2, with D perhaps matching TRBD1 (5 bases). Trimming left V 1 base short and J 4 bases short, with 7 bases between. This CDR3 has 13 residues. Germline loops: CDR1 LNHNV, CDR2 YYDKDF (reference sequence). Here the CDR3 DNA reads TGTGCCACCAGCAGAGCAGGGTCCTATGGCTACACCTTC. Translating gives CATSRAGSYGYTF.

This chain connects TRBV9 to TRBJ1-4; unclear D gene. This CDR3 has 13 residues. CDR1 and CDR2 from the germline V gene are SGDLS and YYNGEE. Deletions cut 3 bases from V and 8 bases from J, with 11 bases between. CDR3 sequence reads: CASSAENSEKLFF. The CDR3 bases are TGTGCCAGCAGCGCCGAGAATTCGGAAAAACTGTTTTTT. The entire variable domain, with the rest obtained from reference TRBV9 and TRBJ1-4, is as follows: DSGVTQTPKHLITATGQRVTLRCSPRSGDLSVYWYQQSLDQGLQFLIQYYNGEERAKGNILERFSAQQFPDLHSELNLSSLELGDSALYFCASSAENSEKLFFGSGTQLSVL.

V gene TRBV12-3 or TRBV12-4 combines with J gene TRBJ1-2; D may be TRBD1 (6 bases). This CDR3 has 13 residues. The V and J ends lost 4 bases and 1 base respectively, with 7 bases between them. The CDR3 sequence: CASSYRVNYGYTF. CDR3 bases: TGTGCCAGCAGTTACAGGGTTAACTATGGCTACACCTTC.

The chain employs TRBV6-5 and TRBJ1-5; perhaps TRBD1 as D (6 bases). This CDR3 region has 15 residues. Trimming shortened V by 6 bases and J by 4 bases, and 16 bases separated the two germline ends. CDR1 and CDR2 from the germline V gene are MNHEY and SVGAGI. CDR3: CASRREGGENQPQHF. CDR3 nucleotide sequence: TGTGCCAGCAGGAGGGAGGGGGGCGAGAATCAGCCCCAGCATTTT.